Listed here are 25 T cell receptor beta chains from one sample, sequenced in a study of shared clonotypes between healthy human individuals. CD45RO-negative, CCR7-selected cells formed the naive CD8 fraction, which excluded terminally differentiated effector memory CD45RA+ cells. Generated by immunoSEQ multiplex PCR, the TCRdb table keeps only in-frame clones and is missing some. The repertoire has 1.5 million to 2.5 million clones, about 95% of them found once; the top ten carry around 1.2%. What was sequenced was naive CD8+ T cells sorted from blood. All receptors derive from a young man in good health.

Comments on this clone: This sample includes further DNA sequences coding for the same CDR3. The chain links TRBV2 to TRBJ2-3, with 13 bases identical to TRBD2. The CDR3 sequence is 17 residues long. With 1 base clipped from V and 0 bases from J, the junction kept 1 base outside the gene matches. CDR1 SNHLY and CDR2 FYNNEI come from the germline V gene. Written as DNA, the CDR3 is TGTGCCAGCAGTGAAGGACTAGCGGGGGGAAGCACAGATACGCAGTATTTT. Translating gives CASSEGLAGGSTDTQYF.

The chain combines TRBV5-1 with TRBJ2-7; D possibly corresponds to TRBD1 (6 bases). Germline V gene sequence: CDR1 SGHRS, CDR2 YFSETQ. Trimming removed 4 bases from V and 3 bases from J, with 8 bases in between. There are 12 residues in the CDR3. As DNA, the CDR3 is TGCGCCAGCAGCGTACAGGGCTACGAGCAGTACTTC. It encodes CASSVQGYEQYF.

V and J are TRBV5-8 and TRBJ2-7; D might be TRBD1 (6 bases). The CDR3 covers 16 residues. V was shortened by 1 base and J by 4 bases, with 18 bases between the two germline ends. Germline V gene sequence: CDR1 SGHTS, CDR2 YDEGEE. The DNA of the CDR3 is TGTGCCAGCAGCTTGCCTACAGGGTTTAATAATTACGAGCAGTACTTC. It translates to CASSLPTGFNNYEQYF.

The CDR3 DNA follows: TGTGCCAGTAGTATCGGGGCAGGGGATTCCGGGGAGCTGTTTTTT. Its protein is CASSIGAGDSGELFF. The gene calls are TRBV19 and TRBJ2-2, with D tentatively TRBD1 (6 bases). The V gene's germline CDR1 is LNHDA and CDR2 SQIVND (reference sequence). V was cut by 3 bases and J by 6 bases, with 14 bases left in between. The CDR3 sequence is 15 residues long.

The chain combines TRBV5-1 with TRBJ2-7; weak D call: TRBD2 (6 bases). The germline V gene has CDR1 SGHRS and CDR2 YFSETQ. This CDR3 contains 16 residues. Trimming stripped 3 bases from V and 4 bases from J, with 20 bases between. CDR3 sequence reads: CASSWDSLPSRYEQYF. CDR3 nucleotides: TGCGCCAGCAGCTGGGACTCCCTACCAAGTCGGTACGAGCAGTACTTC.

A single count supports this clone. The chain is built from TRBV19 and TRBJ1-1; D is undetermined. V was pared by 5 bases and J by 2 bases, with 15 bases between. The CDR3 loop spans 15 amino acids. Germline lookup yields CDR1 LNHDA and CDR2 SQIVND (reference sequence). CDR3 in amino acids: CASSPDLEYNTEAFF. In nucleotides, the CDR3 is TGTGCCAGTAGTCCTGACCTCGAGTACAACACTGAAGCTTTCTTT.

This clone was observed once. CDR3 bases: TGTGCCACCAGCACGGAGCGGGGCGGAGACTACGAGCAGTACTTC. Translating gives CATSTERGGDYEQYF. The V gene is TRBV15, the J gene TRBJ2-7; 7 bases agree with TRBD2. This CDR3 has 15 residues. The junction had 9 bases not matched to a gene; V was cut back by 4 bases and J by 3 bases. Germline values: CDR1 LNHNV, CDR2 YYDKDF (reference sequence).

Written as DNA, the CDR3 is TGTGCCAGCAGTGAAGGGGCAGGGTTGAGGCGGGACTCCTACAATGAGCAGTTCTTC. Translated, it gives CASSEGAGLRRDSYNEQFF. This chain connects TRBV2 to TRBJ2-1, with D possibly TRBD2 on 6 matching bases. This CDR3 is built from 19 residues. The germline V gene encodes CDR1 SNHLY and CDR2 FYNNEI. The V end was cut by 1 base, the J end by 0 bases, with 19 bases between.

The genes are TRBV9 and TRBJ2-5; TRBD2 agrees at 7 bases. The CDR3 is 14 amino acids. J was trimmed by 5 bases and V by 3 bases; bases with no gene match: 7. CDR1 is SGDLS, CDR2 YYNGEE, per germline. The DNA of the CDR3 is TGTGCCAGCAGCGCCGCTCTAGCGGCGGAGACCCAGTACTTC. Residues: CASSAALAAETQYF.

This clone was counted between two and nine times. As DNA, the CDR3 is TGCAGCGTCTACTCAGATACGCAGTATTTT. Translated, it gives CSVYSDTQYF. The chain couples TRBV29-1 to TRBJ2-3; no clear D. The CDR3 contains 10 residues. The V end was cut by 6 bases, the J end by 4 bases, with 5 bases between. Germline-derived CDR1 and CDR2 are SQVTM and ANQGSEA.

The chain links TRBV27 to TRBJ1-3; D remains unclear. CDR1 is MNHEY and CDR2 is SMNVEV in the germline V gene (reference sequence). This CDR3 spans 14 amino acids. Deletions cut 6 bases from V and 0 bases from J, with 9 bases between. The CDR3 DNA reads TGTGCCAGCAGCTCTGTGGCCTCTGGAAACACCATATATTTT. Its protein product is CASSSVASGNTIYF.

The sample holds one count of this clone. V and J are TRBV28 and TRBJ2-7; TRBD1 agrees at 9 bases. CDR3 size: 14 residues. V shed 3 bases and J 4 bases; nucleotides not matched to a gene: 4. CDR1 MDHEN and CDR2 SYDVKM come from the germline V gene. The CDR3, as DNA: TGTGCCAGCAGTTTTGCCGGGACAGGGTACGAGCAGTACTTC. Residues: CASSFAGTGYEQYF.

J is TRBJ2-2 and V is TRBV13, with TRBD2 matching 9 bases. CDR3 length: 15 amino acids. Germline CDR1 reads PRHDT; CDR2 reads FYEKMQ (reference sequence). The V segment lost 5 bases and the J segment 5 bases; nucleotides outside the gene matches: 6. DNA of the CDR3: TGTGCCAGCAGCCAGGGACTAGCAGGTACCGGGGAGCTGTTTTTT. This encodes CASSQGLAGTGELFF.

About this clone itself: This specimen includes other DNA sequences encoding the same CDR3. This chain uses TRBV9 with TRBJ2-7; D remains ambiguous. The ends were cut back, 0 bases at V and 2 bases at J, with 9 bases in the middle. CDR3 size: 14 residues. Germline-derived CDR1 and CDR2 are SGDLS and YYNGEE. The CDR3 coding sequence is TGTGCCAGCAGCGTAGGATCATCTACCTACGAGCAGTACTTC. This sequence encodes CASSVGSSTYEQYF.

The V call is TRBV13, the J call TRBJ2-7, with 9 bases aligning to TRBD2. Per the germline V gene, CDR1 is PRHDT and CDR2 is FYEKMQ (reference sequence). This CDR3 is built from 16 residues. Trimming removed 5 bases from V and 3 bases from J; junction bases left unmatched: 11. CDR3 in DNA: TGTGCCAGCAGCGACGGAGGGAGCGGGGGGAGCTACGAGCAGTACTTC. Its translation: CASSDGGSGGSYEQYF.

CDR3 nucleotide sequence: TGTGCCAGCAGTTACGTGGTAGCCTCGACTATCGGGGAGCTGTTTTTT. Its protein is CASSYVVASTIGELFF. The chain links TRBV6-5 to TRBJ2-2; D possibly corresponds to TRBD2 (5 bases). Deletions cut 2 bases from V and 7 bases from J, with 17 bases between. The CDR3 is 16 residues long. Germline CDR1 is MNHEY and CDR2 is SVGAGI.

This sequence joins TRBV28 and TRBJ1-2, with D hard to call. CDR3 length: 14 residues. V was clipped by 3 bases and J by 8 bases, with 16 bases between them. Germline CDR1 and CDR2: MDHEN and SYDVKM. The CDR3 bases are TGTGCCAGCAGTTTGGTGGGATCTGAGGAGGGCTACACCTTC. Translation: CASSLVGSEEGYTF.

V is TRBV6-6 and J is TRBJ2-2; no reliable D call. The CDR3 has 11 residues. The V gene lost 6 bases and the J gene lost 8 bases, with 7 bases spanning the gap. Germline V gives CDR1 MNHNY, CDR2 SVGAGI (reference sequence). The CDR3 is CASSAGGELFF. Written as DNA, the CDR3 is TGTGCCAGCAGCGCCGGGGGGGAGCTGTTTTTT.

This rearrangement joins TRBV4-3 to TRBJ2-7; 11 positions agree with TRBD2. This CDR3 has 15 amino acids. The V and J ends lost 4 bases and 3 bases, in that order; junction bases with no gene match: 5. The germline CDR1 and CDR2 sequences are LGHNA and YSLEER. The CDR3 DNA follows: TGCGCCAGCAGCCCGGCACTAGCGGGAGTCTACGAGCAGTACTTC. Translated, it gives CASSPALAGVYEQYF.

V is TRBV2 and J is TRBJ2-7, with TRBD1 as a possible D gene (6 bases). The germline V and J ends were trimmed by 7 bases and 1 base, with 17 bases remaining between them. This CDR3 region has 15 residues. Germline assignment: CDR1 SNHLY and CDR2 FYNNEI. CDR3 in DNA: TGTGCCAGCAACGGACCCGGGACATTTTCCTACGAGCAGTACTTC. It translates to CASNGPGTFSYEQYF.

The V call is TRBV7-3, the J call TRBJ2-3; D is unresolved. Germline lookup yields CDR1 SGHTA and CDR2 FQGTGA. The ends were cut back, 6 bases at V and 6 bases at J, with 10 bases in the middle. The length of the CDR3 is 12 residues. The CDR3 coding sequence is TGTGCCAGCAGTTTTATGGGGGATACGCAGTATTTT. Its translation is CASSFMGDTQYF.

The chain joins TRBV7-8 to TRBJ1-2, with 9 bases aligning to TRBD1. V dropped 2 bases and J dropped 6; count of bases not matched to a gene: 7. The germline V gene has CDR1 SGHVS and CDR2 FQNEAQ. This CDR3 is 15 amino acids long. The CDR3 DNA reads as TGTGCCAGCAGCTTATTATCTAGGACAGGGGATGGCTACACCTTC. This translates into CASSLLSRTGDGYTF.

The CDR3 spells CSLDGGVYGYTF. In DNA form, the CDR3 reads TGCAGCCTGGATGGAGGGGTCTATGGCTACACCTTC. The chain is built from TRBV29-1 and TRBJ1-2; tentative D call: TRBD1 (5 bases). Trimming took 8 bases from V and 4 from J, leaving 14 bases between them. Germline CDR1 is SQVTM and CDR2 is ANQGSEA. The CDR3 extends over 12 amino acids. The whole variable domain, filled in from reference TRBV29-1 and TRBJ1-2, reads SAVISQKPSRDICQRGTSLTIQCQVDSQVTMMFWYRQQPGQSLTLIATANQGSEATYESGFVIDKFPISRPNLTFSTLTVSNMSPEDSSIYLCSLDGGVYGYTFGSGTRLTVV.

This clone showed up just once. CDR3 residues: CATRQGYEQYF. DNA of the CDR3: TGTGCCACCAGACAGGGCTACGAGCAGTACTTC. V and J are TRBV7-9 and TRBJ2-7, with 7 bases lining up with TRBD1. The trim removed 10 bases at V and 3 bases at J, leaving 3 bases unmatched. The CDR3 has 11 residues. Germline V CDR1 and CDR2: SEHNR, FQNEAQ (reference sequence).

In this sample, this clone turned up a few times. The V gene is TRBV7-9, the J gene TRBJ1-6; weak D call: TRBD1 (5 bases). Trimming cost V 4 bases and J 13 bases, with 20 bases left between them. The CDR3 is made up of 15 amino acids. Germline loops: CDR1 SEHNR, CDR2 FQNEAQ (reference sequence). The CDR3 loop is CASSSLWDDGAPLHF. Here the CDR3 DNA reads TGTGCCAGCAGCTCCCTTTGGGATGACGGGGCGCCCCTCCACTTT.